This T cell receptor (beta chain) was retrieved from a study of lung T cells in sarcoidosis with Löfgren's syndrome. This clonotype was found a few times. What it binds is not known. Study-wide points: TRAV12-1 preferentially paired with TRBV2, with homologous CDR3s.

The trim removed 6 bases at V and 5 bases at J, leaving 6 bases unmatched. The CDR3 runs 12 residues. CDR1 is DFQATT, CDR2 SNEGSKA, per germline (reference sequence). TCRdb recomputed calls from the reads with MiXCR, one row per CDR3 protein. The repertoire has 60,000 or so distinct CDR3 sequences, about 20% of them found once; the top ten carry less than 2.5%. Sequencing used CD4+ T cells from PBMCs. The rearrangement links TRBV20-1 to TRBJ2-7; 8 bases map to TRBD1. The TCR was taken from a human donor with sarcoidosis (Löfgren's syndrome or another form), or a control subject (not recorded which). DNA of the CDR3: TGCAGTGCCGACAGGGGCGGTAACGAGCAGTACTTC. Its protein is CSADRGGNEQYF.